These 11 T cell receptor beta chains came from one sample sequenced in a study of blood T cell repertoires in COVID-19. Clones were read by immunoSEQ multiplex PCR, and TCRdb kept only the in-frame ones, dropping some. The sample yields approximately 500,000 clones, 80% to 90% seen once. Sequencing was performed on peripheral blood. Receptor source: a human donor in a cohort sampled during active COVID-19.

The chain joins TRBV18 to TRBJ1-1; the D is unclear. V was trimmed by 3 bases and J by 8 bases, leaving 16 bases between them. CDR1 KGHSH and CDR2 LQKENI come from the germline V gene. The CDR3 totals 14 residues. For the CDR3, the DNA is TGTGCCAGCTCACCTTCCAACCCCACCAGGGAAGCTTTCTTT. Amino acid sequence: CASSPSNPTREAFF.

This chain joins TRBV2 and TRBJ2-1, with a weak D call TRBD1 (6 bases). The CDR3 is made up of 15 amino acids. Between the trimmed V and J ends, which lost 7 bases and 6 bases, there was a span of 19 bases. CDR1 and CDR2 from the germline V gene are SNHLY and FYNNEI. CDR3 residues: CASIRLGGKSNEQFF. The CDR3 DNA follows: TGTGCCAGCATTAGGCTAGGGGGAAAGAGCAATGAGCAGTTCTTC.

The rearrangement uses TRBV6-2 or TRBV6-3 and TRBJ2-6; the D is unclear. The V gene's germline CDR1 is MNHEY and CDR2 SVGEGT. The CDR3 extends over 15 amino acids. Deletions cut 3 bases from V and 0 bases from J, with 6 bases between. In DNA form, the CDR3 reads TGTGCCAGCAGTTATCATAGCTCTGGGGCCAACGTCCTGACTTTC. It codes for CASSYHSSGANVLTF.

The V and J genes are TRBV7-9 and TRBJ2-7; possible D gene TRBD1, 6 bases. The germline gives CDR1 SEHNR, CDR2 FQNEAQ (reference sequence). V was shortened by 4 bases and J by 7 bases, with 14 bases between the two germline ends. The CDR3 is 13 amino acids. The CDR3 region is CASSWQGLPEQYF. CDR3 coding DNA: TGTGCCAGCAGCTGGCAGGGGCTCCCGGAGCAGTACTTC.

The chain links TRBV16 to TRBJ2-3; D gene unclear. V was clipped by 1 base and J by 4 bases, with 3 bases between them. Germline V lookup: CDR1 KGHSY, CDR2 FQNENV. The CDR3 spans 12 residues. Written as DNA, the CDR3 is TGTGCCAGCAGCCAATTATCAGATACGCAGTATTTT. It specifies CASSQLSDTQYF.

J is TRBJ2-3 and V is TRBV9, with 7 bases that match TRBD1. The CDR3 is made up of 16 amino acids. The trim removed 3 bases at V and 4 bases at J, leaving 11 bases unmatched. The germline CDR1 and CDR2 sequences are SGDLS and YYNGEE. The CDR3 sequence is CASSADRVIIADTQYF. Here the CDR3 DNA reads TGTGCCAGCAGCGCCGACAGGGTGATTATTGCAGATACGCAGTATTTT.

This clone was picked up one time. The gene calls are TRBV7-2 and TRBJ2-3; 12 bases match TRBD2. The CDR3 consists of 18 residues. Germline V gene sequence: CDR1 SGHTA, CDR2 FQGNSA. The junction had 10 bases not matched to a gene; V was cut back by 5 bases and J by 1 base. The CDR3 coding sequence is TGTGCCAGCAGCGCCGCTAGCGGGAGGGCCCTCGGCACAGATACGCAGTATTTT. Its translation: CASSAASGRALGTDTQYF.

V gene TRBV5-1 combines with J gene TRBJ2-5; no definite D call. CDR1 SGHRS and CDR2 YFSETQ come from the germline V gene. Trimming took off 0 bases at V and 3 bases at J, with 15 bases between the two ends. The CDR3 loop spans 16 amino acids. CDR3 nucleotide sequence: TGCGCCAGCAGCTTGGACCGACTCTACGCGGAAGAGACCCAGTACTTC. Translating gives CASSLDRLYAEETQYF.

V is TRBV30 and J is TRBJ2-6, with D perhaps TRBD2 (5 bases). There are 16 residues in the CDR3. The germline V and J ends were trimmed by 2 bases and 0 bases, with 11 bases remaining between them. The germline gives CDR1 GTSNPN, CDR2 SVGIG (reference sequence). The CDR3, as DNA: TGTGCCTGGAGTACTAGGACCAACTCTGGGGCCAACGTCCTGACTTTC. Translation gives CAWSTRTNSGANVLTF.

This clone has just a few counts. The chain couples TRBV7-9 to TRBJ1-2; D is unclear. The CDR3 has 19 residues. The V end lost 0 bases, the J end lost 0 bases, and 20 bases lay between the germline ends. CDR1 and CDR2 from the germline V gene are SEHNR and FQNEAQ (reference sequence). CDR3: CASSLAGSLVGITNYGYTF. The CDR3 region has the DNA TGTGCCAGCAGCTTAGCGGGGAGTTTGGTCGGAATTACTAACTATGGCTACACCTTC.

The chain has TRBV6-2 or TRBV6-3 and TRBJ2-7; 12 bases line up with TRBD2. J lost 2 bases, V lost 0 bases, and 8 bases had no gene match. Germline assignment: CDR1 MNHEY and CDR2 SVGEGT. This CDR3 comprises 18 residues. CDR3 region: CASSYSTPASGRAYEQYF. CDR3 bases: TGTGCCAGCAGTTACTCGACCCCAGCTAGCGGGAGGGCCTACGAGCAGTACTTC.